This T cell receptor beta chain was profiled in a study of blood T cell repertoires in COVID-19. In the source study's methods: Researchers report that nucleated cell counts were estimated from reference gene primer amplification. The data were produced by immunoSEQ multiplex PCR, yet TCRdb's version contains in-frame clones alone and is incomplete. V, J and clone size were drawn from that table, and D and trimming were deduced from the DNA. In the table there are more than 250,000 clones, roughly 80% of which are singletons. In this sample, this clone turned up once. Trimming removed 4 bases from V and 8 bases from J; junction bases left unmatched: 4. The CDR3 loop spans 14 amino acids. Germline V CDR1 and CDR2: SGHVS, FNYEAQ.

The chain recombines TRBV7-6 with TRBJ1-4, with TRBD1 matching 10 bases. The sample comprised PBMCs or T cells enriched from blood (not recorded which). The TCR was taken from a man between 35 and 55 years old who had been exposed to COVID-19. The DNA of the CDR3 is TGTGCCAGCAGCTCGGGACAGGGGAGCGAAAAACTGTTTTTT. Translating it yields CASSSGQGSEKLFF.